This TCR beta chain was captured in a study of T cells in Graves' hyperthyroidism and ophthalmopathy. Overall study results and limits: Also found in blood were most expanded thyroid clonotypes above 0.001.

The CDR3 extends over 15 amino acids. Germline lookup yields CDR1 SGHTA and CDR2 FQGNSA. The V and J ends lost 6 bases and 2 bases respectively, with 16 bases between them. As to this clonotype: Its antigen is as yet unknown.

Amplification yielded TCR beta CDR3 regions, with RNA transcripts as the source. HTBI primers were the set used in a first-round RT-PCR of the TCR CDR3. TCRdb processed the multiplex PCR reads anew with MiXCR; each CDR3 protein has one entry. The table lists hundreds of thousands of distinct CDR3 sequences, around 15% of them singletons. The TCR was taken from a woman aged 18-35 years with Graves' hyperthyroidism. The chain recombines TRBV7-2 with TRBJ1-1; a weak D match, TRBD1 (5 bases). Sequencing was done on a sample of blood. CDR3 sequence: CASSSQATANTEAFF. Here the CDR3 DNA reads TGTGCCAGCAGTTCGCAGGCGACAGCCAACACTGAAGCTTTCTTT.